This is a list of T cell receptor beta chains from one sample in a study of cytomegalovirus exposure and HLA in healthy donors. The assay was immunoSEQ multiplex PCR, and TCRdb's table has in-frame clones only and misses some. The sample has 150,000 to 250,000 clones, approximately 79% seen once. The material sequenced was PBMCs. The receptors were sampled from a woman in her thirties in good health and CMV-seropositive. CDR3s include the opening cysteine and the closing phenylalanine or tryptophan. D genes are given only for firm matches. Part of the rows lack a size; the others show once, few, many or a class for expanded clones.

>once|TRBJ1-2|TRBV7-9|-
TGTGCCAGCAGCCCGTACAGGGACCGCTATGGCTACACCTTC
CASSPYRDRYGYTF
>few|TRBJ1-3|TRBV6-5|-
TGTGCCAGCAGTCCCACAGCCGACTCTGGAAACACCATATATTTT
CASSPTADSGNTIYF
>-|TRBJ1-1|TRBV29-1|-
TGCAGCGTCGACCAGGGGATGGGGACTGAAGCTTTCTTT
CSVDQGMGTEAFF
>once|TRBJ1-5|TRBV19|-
TGTGCCAGTAGTTCAGATCAGCCCCAGCATTTT
CASSSDQPQHF
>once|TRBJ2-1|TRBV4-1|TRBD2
TGCGCCAGCAGCCAAAAGAGACTAGCGGGAGGGCCAGGTTCCTACAATGAGCAGTTCTTC
CASSQKRLAGGPGSYNEQFF
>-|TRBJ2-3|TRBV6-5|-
TGTGCCAGCAGTTACTCGCGAGATACGCAGTATTTT
CASSYSRDTQYF
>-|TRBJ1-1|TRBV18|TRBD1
TGTGCCAGCTCGGCCCCCCGGGGACAGGAGGTAGACACTGAAGCTTTCTTT
CASSAPRGQEVDTEAFF
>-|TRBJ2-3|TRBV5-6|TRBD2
TGTGCCAGCAGCTTGGGAATGGGACTAGCGGGGACTAGCACAGATACGCAGTATTTT
CASSLGMGLAGTSTDTQYF
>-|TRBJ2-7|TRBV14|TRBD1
TGTGCCAGCAGCCATCTTGGGGGACAGGTCTCCTACGAGCAGTACTTC
CASSHLGGQVSYEQYF
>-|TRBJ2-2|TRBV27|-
TGTGCCAGCAGTTTAAACGGGGGTTCTATCGGGGAGCTGTTTTTT
CASSLNGGSIGELFF
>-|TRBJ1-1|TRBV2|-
TGTGCCAGCCAAGCCGACAGGTCGGGAACTGAAGCTTTCTTT
CASQADRSGTEAFF
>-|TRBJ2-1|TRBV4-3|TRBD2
TGCGCCAGCAGCCAGACCTGGCGGGGGGGCCTTGATGAGCAGTTCTTC
CASSQTWRGGLDEQFF
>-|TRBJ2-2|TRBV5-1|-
TGCGCCAGCAGCACGCCGAAACTAACCGGGGAGCTGTTTTTT
CASSTPKLTGELFF
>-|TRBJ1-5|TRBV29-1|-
TGCAGCGTTGAAGTCGCGGGAGGGGGTCAGCCCCAGCATTTT
CSVEVAGGGQPQHF
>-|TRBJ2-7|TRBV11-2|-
TGTGCCAGCAGCTTCGGAAACAGAACTTATTCCACCTACGAGCAGTACTTC
CASSFGNRTYSTYEQYF
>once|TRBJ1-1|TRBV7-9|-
TGTGCCAGCAGCTTGGGGCAGACTTTGAACACTGAAGCTTTCTTT
CASSLGQTLNTEAFF
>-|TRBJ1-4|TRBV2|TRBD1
TGTGCCAGCAGTTGGAAGGGGACAGGGTATGAAAAACTGTTTTTT
CASSWKGTGYEKLFF
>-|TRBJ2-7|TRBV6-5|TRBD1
TGTGCCAGCAGTTTAAGAAGGGGGCAGTACGAGCAGTACTTC
CASSLRRGQYEQYF
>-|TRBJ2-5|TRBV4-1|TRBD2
TGCGCCAGCAGCCAAGATCGGGGTAGAGCGGGACGAGAGACCCAGTACTTC
CASSQDRGRAGRETQYF
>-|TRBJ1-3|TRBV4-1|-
TGCGCCAGCAGCCAAGACGGGATCTCTGGAAACACCATATATTTT
CASSQDGISGNTIYF
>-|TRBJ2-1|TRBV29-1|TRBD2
TGCAGCGTTTTTGGAGGACTAGCTGGAGCCAATGAGCAGTTCTTC
CSVFGGLAGANEQFF
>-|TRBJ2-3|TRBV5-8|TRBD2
TGTGCCAGCAGCTGGGGCCTAGCGGGGGGAGAAGATACGCAGTATTTT
CASSWGLAGGEDTQYF
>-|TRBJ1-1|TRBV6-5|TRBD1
TGTGCCAGCAGCACAGGGGGAGTGGACACTGAAGCTTTCTTT
CASSTGGVDTEAFF
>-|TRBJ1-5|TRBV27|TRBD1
TGTGCCAGTAAACAGGGGCGCAGCAATCAGCCCCAGCATTTT
CASKQGRSNQPQHF
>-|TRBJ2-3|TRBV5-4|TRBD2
TGTGCCAGCAGCTTGGTACCGGGACTAGCGGGGTTGTTGGGCACAGATACGCAGTATTTT
CASSLVPGLAGLLGTDTQYF